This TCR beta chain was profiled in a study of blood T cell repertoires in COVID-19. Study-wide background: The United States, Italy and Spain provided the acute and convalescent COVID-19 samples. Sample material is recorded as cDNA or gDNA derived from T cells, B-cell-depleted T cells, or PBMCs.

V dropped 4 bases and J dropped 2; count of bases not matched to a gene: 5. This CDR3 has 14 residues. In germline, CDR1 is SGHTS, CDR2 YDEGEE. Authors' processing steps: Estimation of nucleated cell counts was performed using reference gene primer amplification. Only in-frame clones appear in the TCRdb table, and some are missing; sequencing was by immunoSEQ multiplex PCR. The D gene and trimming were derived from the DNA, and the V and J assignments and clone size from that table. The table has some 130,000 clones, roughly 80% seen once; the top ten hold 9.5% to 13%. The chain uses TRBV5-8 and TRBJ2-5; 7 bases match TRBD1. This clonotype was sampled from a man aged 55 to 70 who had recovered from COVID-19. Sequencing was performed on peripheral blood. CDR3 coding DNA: TGTGCCAGCAGCCCTGGGACAGCTCAAGAGACCCAGTACTTC. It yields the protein CASSPGTAQETQYF.